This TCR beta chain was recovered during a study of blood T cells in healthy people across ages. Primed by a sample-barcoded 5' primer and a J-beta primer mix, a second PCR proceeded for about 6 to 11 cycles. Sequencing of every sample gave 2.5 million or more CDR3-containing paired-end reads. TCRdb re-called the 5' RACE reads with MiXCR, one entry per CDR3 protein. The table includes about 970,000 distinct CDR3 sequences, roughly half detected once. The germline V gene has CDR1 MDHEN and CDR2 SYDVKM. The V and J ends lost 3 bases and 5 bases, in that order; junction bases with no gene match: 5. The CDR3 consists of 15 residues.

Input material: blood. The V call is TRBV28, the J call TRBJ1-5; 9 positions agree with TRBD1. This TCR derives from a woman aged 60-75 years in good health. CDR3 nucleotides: TGTGCCAGCAGTTTCAGGGGACAGGGCCATCAGCCCCAGCATTTT. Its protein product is CASSFRGQGHQPQHF. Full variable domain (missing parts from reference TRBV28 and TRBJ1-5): DVKVTQSSRYLVKRTGEKVFLECVQDMDHENMFWYRQDPGLGLRLIYFSYDVKMKEKGDIPEGYSVSREKKERFSLILESASTNQTSMYLCASSFRGQGHQPQHFGDGTRLSIL.